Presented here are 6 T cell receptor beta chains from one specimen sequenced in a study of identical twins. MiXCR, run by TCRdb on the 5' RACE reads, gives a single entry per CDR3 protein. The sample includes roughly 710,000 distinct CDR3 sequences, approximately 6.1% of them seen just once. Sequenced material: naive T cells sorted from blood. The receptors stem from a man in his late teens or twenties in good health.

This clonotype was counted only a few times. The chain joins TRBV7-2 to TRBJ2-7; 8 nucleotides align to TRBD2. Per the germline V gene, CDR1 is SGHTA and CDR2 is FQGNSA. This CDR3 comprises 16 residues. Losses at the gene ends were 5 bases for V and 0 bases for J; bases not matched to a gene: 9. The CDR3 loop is CASSHGSGLASYEQYF. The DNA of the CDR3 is TGTGCCAGCAGCCACGGGTCCGGACTAGCCTCCTACGAGCAGTACTTC.

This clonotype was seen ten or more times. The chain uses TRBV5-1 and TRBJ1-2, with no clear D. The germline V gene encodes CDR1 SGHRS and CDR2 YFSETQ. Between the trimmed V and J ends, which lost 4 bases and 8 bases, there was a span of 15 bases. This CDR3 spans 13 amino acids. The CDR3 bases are TGCGCCAGCAGCCAAGACGGGGTGGCCGGCTACACCTTC. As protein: CASSQDGVAGYTF. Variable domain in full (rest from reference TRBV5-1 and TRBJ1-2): KAGVTQTPRYLIKTRGQQVTLSCSPISGHRSVSWYQQTPGQGLQFLFEYFSETQRNKGNFPGRFSGRQFSNSRSEMNVSTLELGDSALYLCASSQDGVAGYTFGSGTRLTVV.

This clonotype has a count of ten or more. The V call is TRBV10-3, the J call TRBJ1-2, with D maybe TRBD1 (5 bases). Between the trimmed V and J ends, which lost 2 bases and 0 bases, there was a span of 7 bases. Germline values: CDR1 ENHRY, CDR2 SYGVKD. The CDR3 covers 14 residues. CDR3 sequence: CAISEGGPNYGYTF. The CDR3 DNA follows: TGTGCCATCAGTGAGGGGGGACCTAACTATGGCTACACCTTC.

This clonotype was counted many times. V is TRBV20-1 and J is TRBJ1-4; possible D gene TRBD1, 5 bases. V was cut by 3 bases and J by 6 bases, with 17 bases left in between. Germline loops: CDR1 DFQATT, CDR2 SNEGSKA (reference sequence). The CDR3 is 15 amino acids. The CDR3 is CSARALREGDEKLFF. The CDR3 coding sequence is TGCAGTGCTAGGGCACTCAGGGAAGGTGATGAAAAACTGTTTTTT.

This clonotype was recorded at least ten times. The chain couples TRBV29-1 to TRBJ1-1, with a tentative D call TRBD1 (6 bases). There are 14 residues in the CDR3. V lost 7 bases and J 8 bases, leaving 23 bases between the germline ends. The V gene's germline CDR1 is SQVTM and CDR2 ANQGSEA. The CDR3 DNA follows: TGCAGCGCCTTGAGGTTTCGGGGGCGTGGGGAAGCTTTCTTT. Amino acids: CSALRFRGRGEAFF.

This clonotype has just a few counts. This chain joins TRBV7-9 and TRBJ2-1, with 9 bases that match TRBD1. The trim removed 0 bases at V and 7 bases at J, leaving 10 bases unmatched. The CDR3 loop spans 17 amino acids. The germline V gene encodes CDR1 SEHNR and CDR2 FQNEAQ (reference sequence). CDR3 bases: TGTGCCAGCAGCTTAGCTTCCCGGGACAGGGCAGGAAATGAGCAGTTCTTC. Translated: CASSLASRDRAGNEQFF. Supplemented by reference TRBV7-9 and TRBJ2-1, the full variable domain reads DTGVSQNPRHKITKRGQNVTFRCDPISEHNRLYWYRQTLGQGPEFLTYFQNEAQLEKSRLLSDRFSAERPKGSFSTLEIQRTEQGDSAMYLCASSLASRDRAGNEQFFGPGTRLTVL.